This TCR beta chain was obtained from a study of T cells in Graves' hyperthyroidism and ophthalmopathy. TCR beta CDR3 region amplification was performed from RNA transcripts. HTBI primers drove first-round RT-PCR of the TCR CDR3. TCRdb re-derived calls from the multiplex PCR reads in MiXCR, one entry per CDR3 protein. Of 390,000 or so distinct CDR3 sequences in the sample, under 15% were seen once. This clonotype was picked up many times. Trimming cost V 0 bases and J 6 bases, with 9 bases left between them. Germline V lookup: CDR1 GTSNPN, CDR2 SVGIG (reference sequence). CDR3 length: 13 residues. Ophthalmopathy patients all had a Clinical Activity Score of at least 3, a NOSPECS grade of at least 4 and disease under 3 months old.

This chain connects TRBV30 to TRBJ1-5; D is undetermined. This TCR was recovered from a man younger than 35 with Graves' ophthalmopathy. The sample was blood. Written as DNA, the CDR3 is TGTGCCTGGAGTGTCGGAGGAACTCAGCCCCAGCATTTT. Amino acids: CAWSVGGTQPQHF.